This TCR beta chain was profiled in a study of shared clonotypes between healthy human individuals (TCRdb year 2020). About the full investigation: The cohort comprised two women and three men aged 18 to 49 years. Blood TCR repertoires of a handful of healthy adults were deeply sequenced to estimate repertoire size and the extent of clonotype sharing between individuals. Libraries were prepared and TCR repertoires were sequenced by different laboratories using diverse techniques, in order to increase sequencing depth and limit assay-specific biases. For each donor, three plates each were used for CD4 naive and CD4 memory, two plates were used for CD8 naive, and one plate was used for CD8 memory. Leukapheresis yielded between about 0.94 and 9.5 billion PBMCs per donor. The paper as a whole reports these results and caveats: Pairwise subsampling led to the expectation that sequencing depth would affect the degree of clonotype sharing among donors. Incomplete sequencing was indicated by rarefaction of sorted-subset datasets, despite the large sequencing depth. Sampling was limited to blood, and TCR repertoires in tissue likely differ from TCR repertoires in blood. Clonotypes shared by all four sorted-subset donors showed higher generation probabilities than non-shared clonotypes. Because the study included a small number of donors, the genetic and exposure-history diversity represented was limited. About 5% of naive CD4, 3.5% of naive CD8, roughly 2.4% of memory CD4, and 0.35% to 0.4% of memory CD8 clonotypes were shared across several donors. Larger estimated clonotype richness was generally found for naive subsets than for memory subsets.

From its cysteine to its phenylalanine, the CDR3 spans 15 amino acids. The sequence is cut down to CDR3 DNA, 45 bases in frame from base 1. Looking up the germline V gene yields CDR1 SGHTA and CDR2 FQGTGA. At the junction V is shortened by 5 bases and J by 0 bases, with 12 bases in between. As for this clone: Its antigen is unknown. Per-nucleotide qualities are absent, and no much larger clonotype sits a single base away.

Using the deep immunoSEQ assay, TCR CDR3 regions were amplified from genomic DNA by multiplex PCR. Genomic DNA extracted from each cell subset was distributed evenly over all wells of several immunoSEQ 96-well plates, and each plate served as one replicate. For sorted subsets, each replicate PCR was loaded with approximately 0.2 ug genomic DNA, equivalent to some 27,000 T cell genomes. Purified libraries were quantified with a Qubit 3.0 fluorometer, sized on a Bioanalyzer 2100, and re-quantified with the KAPA Library Quantification kit. Every immunoSEQ 96-well plate was sequenced on a separate single-read 150-cycle Illumina NextSeq 550 flow cell. From the authors' description of their analysis: The immunoSEQ output contained only junctional sequences without quality scores, so filtering could not match that applied to full-length reads. To assign V/J genes and CDR3, sequences were annotated against IMGT germline references using PyIR, a Python wrapper for IgBLAST v1.9. Reads with weak V/J assignments (E-value above 1e-6), missing CDR3, stop codons, out-of-frame junctions, or ambiguous translated residues were removed. V3J clonotypes were defined by identical inferred V gene, J gene, and CDR3 amino acid sequence. To compute the percentage overlap between repertoires, the number of shared unique clonotypes was divided by the size of the smaller repertoire. Richness of each repertoire was evaluated using RTK rarefaction, the Chao1 estimator, and Recon v2.1 estimates of unobserved clonotypes. Generation probabilities for all TCRbeta clonotypes obtained by the gDNA method from several donors were computed using OLGA. This is the immuneACCESS table as TCRdb keeps it, with only in-frame sequences that have V and J called. A part of the clones is gone; compared with another copy, unresolved V genes explain less than half, and the rest is unexplained. D and trimming come from the DNA, and the V and J calls and clone size come from that table. This sample gives more than 1.2 million clones in total; 98% to 99% of them show up just once. 0.36% of the sample goes to the ten largest clones.

The donors were healthy, HIV-negative adults who had no recently reported acute infections or vaccinations. Every donor was a Caucasian adult living in Nashville, Tennessee, USA. CD4+ T cells were enriched by magnetic negative selection, after which naive cells were positively selected on CD45RA and the negative fraction was taken as the memory subset. Blood was collected by leukapheresis, and PBMCs were isolated by Ficoll-Histopaque density gradient centrifugation and then cryopreserved in liquid nitrogen vapor phase. Analytical flow cytometry was used to check the purity and quantity of each magnetically sorted T cell population. Genomic DNA was isolated from each sorted fraction and quantified by UV absorbance on a Nanodrop 2000c.

Sequenced input: naive CD4+ T cells sorted from blood. The cell subset or site label for this specimen denotes: CD45RA+ positively selected. Recombination linked TRBV7-3 to TRBJ2-3; the D segment could be TRBD1, given 5 matching bases. This TCR was sampled from a man younger than 45 in good health. The CDR3 sequence is CASSPTAFSTDTQYF. The nucleotide sequence is given as TGTGCCAGCAGCCCGACAGCCTTTAGCACAGATACGCAGTATTTT.